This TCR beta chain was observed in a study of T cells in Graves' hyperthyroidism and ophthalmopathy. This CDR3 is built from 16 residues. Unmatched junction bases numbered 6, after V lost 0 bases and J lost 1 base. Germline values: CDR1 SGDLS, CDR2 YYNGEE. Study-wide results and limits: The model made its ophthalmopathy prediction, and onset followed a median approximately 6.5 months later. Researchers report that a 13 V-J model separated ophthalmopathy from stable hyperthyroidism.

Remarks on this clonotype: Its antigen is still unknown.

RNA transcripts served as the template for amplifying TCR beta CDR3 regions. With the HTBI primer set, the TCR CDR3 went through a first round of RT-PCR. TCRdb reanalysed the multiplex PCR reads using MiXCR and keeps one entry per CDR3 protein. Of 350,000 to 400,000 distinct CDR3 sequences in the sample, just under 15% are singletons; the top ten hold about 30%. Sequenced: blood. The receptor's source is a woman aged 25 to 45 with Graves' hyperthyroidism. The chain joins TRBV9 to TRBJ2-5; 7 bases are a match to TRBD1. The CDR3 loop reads CASSVGEGAFQETQYF. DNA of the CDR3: TGTGCCAGCAGCGTAGGAGAGGGGGCTTTCCAAGAGACCCAGTACTTC.